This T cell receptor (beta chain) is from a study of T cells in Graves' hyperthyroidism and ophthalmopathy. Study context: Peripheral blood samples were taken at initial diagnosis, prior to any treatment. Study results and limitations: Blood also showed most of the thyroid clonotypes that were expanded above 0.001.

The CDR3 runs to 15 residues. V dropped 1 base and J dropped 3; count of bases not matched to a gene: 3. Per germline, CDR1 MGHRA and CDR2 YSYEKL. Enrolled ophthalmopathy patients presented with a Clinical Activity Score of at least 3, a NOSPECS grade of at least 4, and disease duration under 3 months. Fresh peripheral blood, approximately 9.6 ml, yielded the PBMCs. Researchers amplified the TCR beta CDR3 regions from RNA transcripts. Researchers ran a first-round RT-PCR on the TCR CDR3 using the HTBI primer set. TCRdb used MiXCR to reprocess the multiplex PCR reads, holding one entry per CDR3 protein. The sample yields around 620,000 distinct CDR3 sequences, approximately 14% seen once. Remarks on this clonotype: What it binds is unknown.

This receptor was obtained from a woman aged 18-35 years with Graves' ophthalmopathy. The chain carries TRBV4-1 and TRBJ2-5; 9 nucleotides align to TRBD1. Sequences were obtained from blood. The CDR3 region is CASSQVGQGKETQYF. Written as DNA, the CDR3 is TGCGCCAGCAGCCAAGTGGGACAGGGAAAAGAGACCCAGTACTTC.